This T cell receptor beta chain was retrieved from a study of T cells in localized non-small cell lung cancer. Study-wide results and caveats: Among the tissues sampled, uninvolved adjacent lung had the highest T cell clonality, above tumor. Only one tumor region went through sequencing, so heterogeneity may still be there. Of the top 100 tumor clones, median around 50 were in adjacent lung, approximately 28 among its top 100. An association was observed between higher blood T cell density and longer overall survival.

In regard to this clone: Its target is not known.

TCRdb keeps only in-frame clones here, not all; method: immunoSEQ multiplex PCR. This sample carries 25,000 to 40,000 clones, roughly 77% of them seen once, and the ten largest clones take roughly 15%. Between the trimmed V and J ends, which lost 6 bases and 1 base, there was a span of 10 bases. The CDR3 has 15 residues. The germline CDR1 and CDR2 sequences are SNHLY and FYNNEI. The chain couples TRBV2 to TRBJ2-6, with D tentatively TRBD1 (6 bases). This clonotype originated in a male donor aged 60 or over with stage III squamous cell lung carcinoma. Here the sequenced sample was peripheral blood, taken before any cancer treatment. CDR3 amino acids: CASSLQGSGANVLTF. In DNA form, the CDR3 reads TGTGCCAGCAGCCTTCAGGGGTCTGGGGCCAACGTCCTGACTTTC.